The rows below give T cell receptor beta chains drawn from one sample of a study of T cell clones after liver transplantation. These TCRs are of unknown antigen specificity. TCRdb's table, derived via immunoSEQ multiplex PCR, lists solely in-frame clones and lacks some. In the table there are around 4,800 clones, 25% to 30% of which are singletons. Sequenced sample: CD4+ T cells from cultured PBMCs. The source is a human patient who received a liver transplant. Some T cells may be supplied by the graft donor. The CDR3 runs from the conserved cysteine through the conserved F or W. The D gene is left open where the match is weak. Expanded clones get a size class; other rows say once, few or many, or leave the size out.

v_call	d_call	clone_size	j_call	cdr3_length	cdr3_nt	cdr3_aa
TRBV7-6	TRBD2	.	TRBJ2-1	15	TGTGCCAGCAGCTTAGGCGGTAGCGGGAGCATTGAGCAGTTCTTC	CASSLGGSGSIEQFF
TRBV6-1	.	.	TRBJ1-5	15	TGTGCCAGCAGTGAAATGTTCAGGGGTTGTCAGCACCAGCATTTT	CASSEMFRGCQHQHF
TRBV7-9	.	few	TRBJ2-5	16	TGTGCCAGCAGCTTAGCGTCTGCGGGGGCAGGGGAGACCCAGTACTTC	CASSLASAGAGETQYF
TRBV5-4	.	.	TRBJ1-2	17	TGTGCCAGCAGCTTGATTATAGGGGTCGAAAGCAACTATGGCTACACCTTC	CASSLIIGVESNYGYTF
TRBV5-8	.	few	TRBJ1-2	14	TGTGCCAGCGGCCTAGGCCATAGTAACTATGGCTACACCTTC	CASGLGHSNYGYTF
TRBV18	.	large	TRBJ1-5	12	TGTGCCAGCTCACCTCAGAATCAGCCCCAGCATTTT	CASSPQNQPQHF
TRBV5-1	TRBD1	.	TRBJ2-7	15	TGCGCCAGCAGCTTGGACAGGGGGACTGTCAACGAGCAGTACTTC	CASSLDRGTVNEQYF
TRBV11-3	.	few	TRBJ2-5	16	TGTGCCAGCAGCCCAGGAGGGGGGCTCAGGGGAGAGACCCAGTACTTC	CASSPGGGLRGETQYF
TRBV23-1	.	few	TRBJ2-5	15	TGCGCCAGCAGTCAGGGGGAGAGAGGAAAAGAGACCCAGTACTTC	CASSQGERGKETQYF
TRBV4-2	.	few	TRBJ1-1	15	TGTGCCAGCAGCTCCCGGACAGCGGAGAACACTGAAGCTTTCTTT	CASSSRTAENTEAFF
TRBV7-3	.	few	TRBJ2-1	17	TGTGCCAGCAGCCCTAGATACAGCGGACGGGATAACAATGAGCAGTTCTTC	CASSPRYSGRDNNEQFF
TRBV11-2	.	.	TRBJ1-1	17	TGTGCCAGCAGCCCCGGAGGTGGCAGGGGATTCTCTGCTGAAGCTTTCTTT	CASSPGGGRGFSAEAFF
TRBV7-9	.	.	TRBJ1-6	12	TGTGCCAGCAGCTTACGGGATTCACCCCTCCACTTT	CASSLRDSPLHF
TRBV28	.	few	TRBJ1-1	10	TGTGCCAGCGGGAACACTGAAGCTTTCTTT	CASGNTEAFF
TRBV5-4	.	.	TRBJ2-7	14	TGTGCCAGCAGCACCGGGGGAGGCTCCTACGAGCAGTACTTC	CASSTGGGSYEQYF
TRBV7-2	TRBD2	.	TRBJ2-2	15	TGTGCCAGCAGCTCCGGGACTACAAACACCGGGGAGCTGTTTTTT	CASSSGTTNTGELFF
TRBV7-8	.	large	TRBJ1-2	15	TGTGCCAGCAGCTTAGCCTGGAACAGGGTCTATGGCTACACCTTC	CASSLAWNRVYGYTF
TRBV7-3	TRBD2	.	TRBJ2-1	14	TGTGCCAGCAGGCGACTAGCGGGGGGCGGAGAGCAGTTCTTC	CASRRLAGGGEQFF
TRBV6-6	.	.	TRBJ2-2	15	TGTGCCAGCAGAACAACGGGGGAGTGGACCGGGGAGCTGTTTTTT	CASRTTGEWTGELFF
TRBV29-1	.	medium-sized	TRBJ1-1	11	TGCAGCGTCGCGGGACCCACTGAAGCTTTCTTT	CSVAGPTEAFF
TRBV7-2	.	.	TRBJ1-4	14	TGTGCCAGTACGCAGGAGTTTGCTAATGAAAAACTGTTTTTT	CASTQEFANEKLFF
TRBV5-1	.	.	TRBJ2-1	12	TGCGCCAGCAGCCTACAGGGTGGGGAGCAGTTCTTC	CASSLQGGEQFF
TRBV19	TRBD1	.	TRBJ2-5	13	TGTGCCACCAGGACAGGGGGGGAAGAGACCCAGTACTTC	CATRTGGEETQYF
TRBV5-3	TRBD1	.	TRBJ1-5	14	TGTGCCAGAAGCTTAAGGACAGGGCGGATGGCCCAGCATTTT	CARSLRTGRMAQHF
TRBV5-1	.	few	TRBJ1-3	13	TGCGCCAGCAGCTTGGATCCCGGAAACACCATATATTTT	CASSLDPGNTIYF
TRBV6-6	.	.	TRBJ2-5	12	TGTGCCAGCAGTCCGGGACACGAGACCCAGTACTTC	CASSPGHETQYF
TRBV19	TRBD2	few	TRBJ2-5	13	TGTGCCACCAGGACTAGCGGACAAGAGACCCAGTACTTC	CATRTSGQETQYF
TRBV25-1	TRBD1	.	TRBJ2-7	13	TGTGCCAGCAGCCCTAACAGGGGTTACGAGCAGTACTTC	CASSPNRGYEQYF